Here is one T cell receptor (beta chain) with its context. Sequencing used immunoSEQ multiplex PCR; TCRdb keeps in-frame clones, though not all of them. The data show 220,000 or so clones, approximately 85% seen once. The data were taken from a study of blood T cell repertoires in COVID-19. The overall study: The study drew acute and convalescent COVID-19 samples from the United States, Italy and Spain.

With 0 bases clipped from V and 4 bases from J, the junction kept 4 bases outside the gene matches. Germline values: CDR1 SGDLS, CDR2 YYNGEE. The CDR3 totals 15 residues. The receptor was isolated from a man over 45 who had recovered from COVID-19. This rearrangement joins TRBV9 to TRBJ2-5, with 9 bases that match TRBD2. The sequencing sample was made of peripheral blood. In DNA, the CDR3 is TGTGCCAGCAGCGTAGGTCTAGCGGGATTAGAGACCCAGTACTTC. The encoded protein is CASSVGLAGLETQYF.